The clone carrying this T cell receptor beta chain was recorded many times. This specimen belongs to a study of T cells in Graves' hyperthyroidism and ophthalmopathy. Those with hyperthyroidism were 18 to 65 years old, newly diagnosed, and ill for under 2 months. Diagnosis rested on symptoms, serum thyroxine and TRAb, thyroid ultrasound, and orbital computed tomography. Amplification yielded TCR beta CDR3 regions, with RNA transcripts as the source. Initially, a first-round RT-PCR of the TCR CDR3 employed the HTBI primer set. TCRdb passed the multiplex PCR reads through MiXCR, listing each CDR3 protein once. The sample lists more than 550,000 distinct CDR3 sequences, 15% to 20% occurring once. This CDR3 has 15 residues. Trimming left V 2 bases short and J 1 base short, with 14 bases between. Germline assignment: CDR1 DFQATT and CDR2 SNEGSKA (reference sequence).

The sequencing sample was made of blood. This TCR was sampled from a man in his fifties with Graves' hyperthyroidism. The rearrangement uses TRBV20-1 and TRBJ1-1; D may be TRBD1 (5 bases). CDR3 in DNA: TGCAGTGCTAGAAGGGACGTCGGAGAGAACACTGAAGCTTTCTTT. Translating it yields CSARRDVGENTEAFF.